This TCR beta chain was captured by sequencing in a study of blood T cell repertoires in COVID-19. Study information: In each case, the material was cDNA or gDNA derived from T cells, B-cell-depleted T cells, or PBMCs.

Generated by immunoSEQ multiplex PCR, the TCRdb table keeps only in-frame clones and is missing some. Altogether about 150,000 clones are present, roughly 79% being singletons, with the ten largest covering 8.6%. This receptor was taken from a man aged 45 to 65 with active or convalescent COVID-19. The sequencing input was peripheral blood.

CDR3 bases: TGTGCCAGCAGACGCGAGAAGGGAGGGGGGCAAGAGACCCAGTACTTC. Translated: CASRREKGGGQETQYF. V gene TRBV5-5 combines with J gene TRBJ2-5; TRBD2 might be the D (7 bases). Trimming removed 5 bases at V and 2 bases at J, with 19 bases between. There are 16 residues in the CDR3. Germline lookup yields CDR1 SGHKS and CDR2 YYEKEE (reference sequence).